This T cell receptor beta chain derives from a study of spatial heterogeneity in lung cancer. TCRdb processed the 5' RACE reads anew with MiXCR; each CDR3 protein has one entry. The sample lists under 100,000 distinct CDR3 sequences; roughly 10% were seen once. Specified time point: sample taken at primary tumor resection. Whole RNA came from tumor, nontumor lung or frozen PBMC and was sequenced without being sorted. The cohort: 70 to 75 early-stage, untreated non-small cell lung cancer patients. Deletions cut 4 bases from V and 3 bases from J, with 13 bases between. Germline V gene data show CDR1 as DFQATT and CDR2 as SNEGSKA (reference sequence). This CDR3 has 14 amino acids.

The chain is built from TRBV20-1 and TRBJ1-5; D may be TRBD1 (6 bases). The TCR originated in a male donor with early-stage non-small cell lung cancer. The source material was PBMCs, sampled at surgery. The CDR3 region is CSAKVRQANQPQHF. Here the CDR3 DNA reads TGCAGTGCTAAAGTGAGACAGGCCAATCAGCCCCAGCATTTT.